The clone carrying this T cell receptor beta chain has just a few counts. The same CDR3 also results from other DNA sequences found in this sample. The source of the sample is a study of CD8+ T cells in alopecia areata. Extracted RNA was reverse transcribed, and the resulting cDNA served as sequencing template. Some clones are missing from TCRdb's copy, which holds only in-frame ones; the method was immunoSEQ multiplex PCR. The table lists just over 150,000 clones, 55% to 75% of them singletons, with over 0.85% in the top ten. Germline CDR1 and CDR2: SQVTM and ANQGSEA. This CDR3 is 10 amino acids long. Between the trimmed V and J ends, which lost 7 bases and 1 base, there was a span of 4 bases. The treatment denotes: oral pan-JAK inhibitor, 5-10 mg twice daily.

The genes are TRBV29-1 and TRBJ1-1; D is ambiguous. The receptor was isolated from a human donor with alopecia areata. The specimen comprised CD4+ T cells sorted from blood, sampled at week 4, from a patient treated with tofacitinib. CDR3 bases: TGCAGCGCAACGAACACTGAAGCTTTCTTT. Amino acids: CSATNTEAFF.